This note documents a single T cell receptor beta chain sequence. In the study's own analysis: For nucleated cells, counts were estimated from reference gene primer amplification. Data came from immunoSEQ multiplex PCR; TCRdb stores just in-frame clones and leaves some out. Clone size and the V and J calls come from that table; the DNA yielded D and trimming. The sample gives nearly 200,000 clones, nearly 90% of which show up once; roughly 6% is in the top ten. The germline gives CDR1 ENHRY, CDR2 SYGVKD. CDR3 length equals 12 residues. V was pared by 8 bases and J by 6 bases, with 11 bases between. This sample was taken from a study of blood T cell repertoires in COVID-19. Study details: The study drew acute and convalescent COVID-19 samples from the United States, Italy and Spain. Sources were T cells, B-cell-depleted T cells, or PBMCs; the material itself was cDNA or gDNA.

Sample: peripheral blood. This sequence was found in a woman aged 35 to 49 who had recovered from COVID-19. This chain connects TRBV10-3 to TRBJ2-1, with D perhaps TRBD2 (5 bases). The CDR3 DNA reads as TGTGCCATCGGTAGCGAGGGCAATGAGCAGTTCTTC. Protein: CAIGSEGNEQFF.